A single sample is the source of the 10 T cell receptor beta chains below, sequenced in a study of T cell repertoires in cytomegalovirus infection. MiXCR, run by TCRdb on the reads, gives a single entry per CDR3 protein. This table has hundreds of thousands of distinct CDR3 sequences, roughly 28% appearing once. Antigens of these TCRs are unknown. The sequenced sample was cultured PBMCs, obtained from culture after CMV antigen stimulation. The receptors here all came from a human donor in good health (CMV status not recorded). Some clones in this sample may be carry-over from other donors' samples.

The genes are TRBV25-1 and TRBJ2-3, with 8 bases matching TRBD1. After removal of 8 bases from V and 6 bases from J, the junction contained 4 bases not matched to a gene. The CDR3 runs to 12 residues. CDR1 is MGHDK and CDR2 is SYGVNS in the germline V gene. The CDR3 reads CASGTGGDTQYF. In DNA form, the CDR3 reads TGTGCCAGCGGAACAGGGGGGGATACGCAGTATTTT.

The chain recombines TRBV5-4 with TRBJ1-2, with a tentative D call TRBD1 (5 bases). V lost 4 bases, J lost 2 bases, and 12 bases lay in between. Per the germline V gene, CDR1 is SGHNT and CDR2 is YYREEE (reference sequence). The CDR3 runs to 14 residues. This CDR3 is CASSPGHLNYGYTF. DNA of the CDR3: TGTGCCAGCAGCCCCGGACATTTGAACTATGGCTACACCTTC.

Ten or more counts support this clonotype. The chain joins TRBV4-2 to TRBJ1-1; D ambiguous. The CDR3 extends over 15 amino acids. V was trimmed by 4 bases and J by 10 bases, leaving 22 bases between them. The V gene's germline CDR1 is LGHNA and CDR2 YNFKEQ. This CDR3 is CASSLSRTPRTGAFF. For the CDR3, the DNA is TGTGCCAGCAGCCTATCAAGGACGCCCCGTACGGGAGCTTTCTTT.

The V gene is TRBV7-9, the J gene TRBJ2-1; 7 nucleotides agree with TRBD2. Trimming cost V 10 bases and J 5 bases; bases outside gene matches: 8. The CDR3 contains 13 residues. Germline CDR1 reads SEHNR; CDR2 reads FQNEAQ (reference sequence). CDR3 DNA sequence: TGTGCCACTGGGGATACTAGCGACAATGAGCAGTTCTTC. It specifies CATGDTSDNEQFF.

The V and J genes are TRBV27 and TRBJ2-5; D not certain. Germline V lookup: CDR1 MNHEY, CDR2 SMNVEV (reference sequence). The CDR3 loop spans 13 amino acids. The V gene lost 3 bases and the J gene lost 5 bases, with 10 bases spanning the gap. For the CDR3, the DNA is TGTGCCAGCAGTTTTCGGGTGCTGGAGACCCAGTACTTC. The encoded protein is CASSFRVLETQYF.

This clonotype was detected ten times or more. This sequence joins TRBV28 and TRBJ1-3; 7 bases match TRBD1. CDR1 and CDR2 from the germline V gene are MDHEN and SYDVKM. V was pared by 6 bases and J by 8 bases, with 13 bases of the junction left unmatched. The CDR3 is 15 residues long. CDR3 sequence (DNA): TGTGCCAGCAGCCGCACGGGACAGTTGGGGTACACCATATATTTT. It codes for CASSRTGQLGYTIYF. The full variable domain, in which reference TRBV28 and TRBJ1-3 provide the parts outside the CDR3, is DVKVTQSSRYLVKRTGEKVFLECVQDMDHENMFWYRQDPGLGLRLIYFSYDVKMKEKGDIPEGYSVSREKKERFSLILESASTNQTSMYLCASSRTGQLGYTIYFGEGSWLTVV.

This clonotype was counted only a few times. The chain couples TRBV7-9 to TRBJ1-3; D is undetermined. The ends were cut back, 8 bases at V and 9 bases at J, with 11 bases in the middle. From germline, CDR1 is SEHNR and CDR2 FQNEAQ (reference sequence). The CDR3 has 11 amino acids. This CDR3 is CASSFMPTIYF. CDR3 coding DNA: TGTGCCAGCTCCTTCATGCCCACCATATATTTT.

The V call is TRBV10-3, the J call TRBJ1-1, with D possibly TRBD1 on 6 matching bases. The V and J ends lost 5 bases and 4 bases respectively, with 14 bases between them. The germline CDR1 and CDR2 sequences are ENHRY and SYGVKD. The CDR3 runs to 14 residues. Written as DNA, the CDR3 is TGTGCCATCAGTCGGGAGGGGGGAACCACTGAAGCTTTCTTT. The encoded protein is CAISREGGTTEAFF.

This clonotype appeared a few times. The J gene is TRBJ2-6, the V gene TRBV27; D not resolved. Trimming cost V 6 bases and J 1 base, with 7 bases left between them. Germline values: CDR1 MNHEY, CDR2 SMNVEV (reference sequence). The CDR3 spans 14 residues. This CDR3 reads CASSQRSGANVLTF. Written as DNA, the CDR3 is TGTGCCAGCAGCCAGCGTTCTGGGGCCAACGTCCTGACTTTC.

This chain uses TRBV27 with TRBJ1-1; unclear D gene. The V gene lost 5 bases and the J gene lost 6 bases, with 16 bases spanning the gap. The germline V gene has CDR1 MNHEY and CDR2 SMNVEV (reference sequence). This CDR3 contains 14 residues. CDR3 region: CASSLLRHSAEAFF. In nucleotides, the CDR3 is TGTGCCAGCAGTCTACTGCGACATAGTGCTGAAGCTTTCTTT.